The 21 T cell receptor beta chains in this list originate from one sample, sequenced in a study of cytomegalovirus exposure and HLA in healthy donors. The PCR made use of 60 Vbeta and 13 Jbeta primers. The data were produced by immunoSEQ multiplex PCR, yet TCRdb's version contains in-frame clones alone and is incomplete. Of 150,000 to 200,000 clones listed, about 80% are singletons. The sequenced material came from PBMCs. These receptors originate from a woman aged 55 to 70 in good health and CMV-seropositive.

This rearrangement joins TRBV7-9 to TRBJ1-1, with 7 nucleotides matching TRBD1. V was pared by 3 bases and J by 3 bases, with 1 base of the junction left unmatched. The CDR3 covers 13 residues. Germline V CDR1 and CDR2: SEHNR, FQNEAQ (reference sequence). CDR3: CASSFDRDTEAFF. CDR3 DNA sequence: TGTGCCAGCAGCTTTGACAGGGACACTGAAGCTTTCTTT.

The J gene is TRBJ2-3, the V gene TRBV27; D call uncertain. CDR1 and CDR2 from the germline V gene are MNHEY and SMNVEV (reference sequence). V lost 5 bases and J 2 bases, leaving 5 bases between the germline ends. This CDR3 has 12 amino acids. For the CDR3, the DNA is TGTGCCAGCAGTCAAAACACAGATACGCAGTATTTT. Protein sequence: CASSQNTDTQYF.

This chain uses TRBV21-1 with TRBJ2-7; the table's D call, TRBD2, has no DNA check behind it. TRBV21-1 is labeled a pseudogene. This CDR3 has 19 amino acids. This CDR3 reads CASSKHHLPWTSGSNEQYF. The CDR3, as DNA: TGTGCCAGCAGCAAGCATCACCTACCTTGGACTAGCGGGAGTAACGAGCAGTACTTC.

The chain uses TRBV7-2 and TRBJ2-7, with TRBD1 identical over 7 bases. This CDR3 comprises 13 residues. Germline lookup yields CDR1 SGHTA and CDR2 FQGNSA. Losses at the gene ends were 3 bases for V and 6 bases for J; bases not matched to a gene: 5. CDR3 DNA sequence: TGTGCCAGCAGCTTCGCACAGGGGCGCGAGCAGTACTTC. It encodes CASSFAQGREQYF.

The CDR3 bases are TGTGCCAGCAGCTTGGGGCTAGCGGGGGCCTACGAGCAGTACTTC. As protein: CASSLGLAGAYEQYF. This rearrangement joins TRBV5-4 to TRBJ2-7, with TRBD2 matching over 10 bases. CDR3 size: 15 residues. After removal of 0 bases from V and 2 bases from J, the junction contained 2 bases not matched to a gene. Germline CDR1 reads SGHNT; CDR2 reads YYREEE (reference sequence).

The chain recombines TRBV10-3 with TRBJ2-7, with no clear D. The CDR3 has 14 residues. The ends were cut back, 10 bases at V and 6 bases at J, with 22 bases in the middle. Germline assignment: CDR1 ENHRY and CDR2 SYGVKD. CDR3 in amino acids: CATLGRALPTEQYF. The DNA for the CDR3 is TGTGCCACCCTGGGCCGAGCCCTTCCCACCGAGCAGTACTTC.

The chain uses TRBV2 and TRBJ2-7, with D unclear. V was trimmed by 6 bases and J by 5 bases, leaving 8 bases between them. Per the germline V gene, CDR1 is SNHLY and CDR2 is FYNNEI. This CDR3 has 11 residues. In DNA form, the CDR3 reads TGTGCCAGCAGGGGCAACGACGAGCAGTACTTC. Protein sequence: CASRGNDEQYF.

The chain carries TRBV4-2 and TRBJ2-7; TRBD1 might be the D (6 bases). CDR3 length equals 18 residues. The ends were cut back, 3 bases at V and 7 bases at J, with 28 bases in the middle. CDR1 is LGHNA and CDR2 is YNFKEQ in the germline V gene. CDR3 DNA: TGTGCCAGCAGCCAGACCCGCGGGTTGGGACAAGCGGCTTGGGAGCAGTACTTC. The encoded protein is CASSQTRGLGQAAWEQYF.

This clone was seen only once. Distinct nucleotide sequences in the sample also encode this CDR3. V is TRBV4-2 and J is TRBJ2-1; TRBD2 aligns across 9 bases. There are 15 residues in the CDR3. The germline gives CDR1 LGHNA, CDR2 YNFKEQ. V lost 4 bases and J lost 4; bases outside the gene matches: 5. Here the CDR3 DNA reads TGTGCCAGCAGCCCGGGACTAGCTGGATACAATGAGCAGTTCTTC. This sequence encodes CASSPGLAGYNEQFF.

The genes are TRBV7-9 and TRBJ1-5, with D unclear. Germline CDR1 and CDR2: SEHNR and FQNEAQ (reference sequence). This CDR3 has 15 amino acids. V shed 1 base and J shed 4 bases, with 11 bases lying between them. The CDR3 DNA follows: TGTGCCAGCAGCTTAGGGCCAGGCTTTAATCAGCCCCAGCATTTT. Residues: CASSLGPGFNQPQHF.

CDR3 amino acids: CSVAGRLAGELFF. The CDR3 DNA reads as TGCAGCGTTGCAGGGCGACTCGCCGGGGAGCTGTTTTTT. The chain is built from TRBV29-1 and TRBJ2-2, with D possibly TRBD1 on 5 matching bases. The CDR3 length is 13 residues. V was cut by 4 bases and J by 6 bases, with 12 bases left in between. Germline V lookup: CDR1 SQVTM, CDR2 ANQGSEA.

CDR3 amino acids: CASSVSGGIYEQYF. In DNA form, the CDR3 reads TGCGCCAGCAGCGTGTCGGGGGGGATCTACGAGCAGTACTTC. This chain joins TRBV5-1 and TRBJ2-7; 8 positions match TRBD2. Germline loops: CDR1 SGHRS, CDR2 YFSETQ. The V and J ends lost 4 bases and 3 bases, in that order; junction bases with no gene match: 6. CDR3 length: 14 amino acids.

The chain recombines TRBV6-5 with TRBJ1-5; D is undetermined. Per the germline V gene, CDR1 is MNHEY and CDR2 is SVGAGI. The CDR3 is made up of 14 amino acids. The ends were cut back, 0 bases at V and 4 bases at J, with 7 bases in the middle. CDR3 amino acids: CASSYSTGNQPQHF. The CDR3 region has the DNA TGTGCCAGCAGTTACTCGACCGGGAATCAGCCCCAGCATTTT.

The chain links TRBV7-3 to TRBJ2-6; D is unresolved. The ends were cut back, 4 bases at V and 4 bases at J, with 5 bases in the middle. Germline CDR1 SGHTA, CDR2 FQGTGA. The CDR3 totals 13 residues. The CDR3 loop reads CASSSVGANVLTF. The CDR3 DNA reads as TGTGCCAGCAGCTCGGTCGGGGCCAACGTCCTGACTTTC.

Written as DNA, the CDR3 is TGTGCCAGCCGAAGAGCCTACGAGCAGTACTTC. Its protein is CASRRAYEQYF. The chain joins TRBV7-2 to TRBJ2-5; no definite D call. The J call may be faulty, since TRBJ2-7 better matches the DNA end. The germline V gene encodes CDR1 SGHTA and CDR2 FQGNSA. This CDR3 region has 11 residues.

The CDR3 spells CSVERIQGVYTIYF. CDR3 coding DNA: TGCAGCGTTGAACGGATACAGGGGGTATACACCATATATTTT. The rearrangement uses TRBV29-1 and TRBJ1-3; 8 bases fit TRBD1. V shed 2 bases and J 8 bases; nucleotides not matched to a gene: 8. The germline V gene encodes CDR1 SQVTM and CDR2 ANQGSEA. This CDR3 spans 14 amino acids.

This rearrangement joins TRBV30 to TRBJ2-7; D is perhaps TRBD1 (5 bases). Germline-derived CDR1 and CDR2 are GTSNPN and SVGIG (reference sequence). This CDR3 spans 13 amino acids. Deletions cut 6 bases from V and 0 bases from J, with 12 bases between. CDR3 region: CACYRGSSYEQYF. The CDR3, as DNA: TGTGCCTGCTATAGGGGCAGCTCCTACGAGCAGTACTTC.

V gene TRBV29-1 combines with J gene TRBJ1-1, with TRBD1 matching over 10 bases. This CDR3 is 13 amino acids long. V was pared by 7 bases and J by 7 bases, with 9 bases of the junction left unmatched. Germline CDR1 SQVTM, CDR2 ANQGSEA. The CDR3 here is CSAEGQGRGEAFF. The CDR3 DNA follows: TGCAGCGCCGAGGGACAGGGGAGAGGTGAAGCTTTCTTT.

Of note for this clone: It is likely a read error, because the conserved phenylalanine at the end of the CDR3 is missing. The chain recombines TRBV19 with TRBJ1-2; a possible D gene is TRBD1 (5 bases). The CDR3 spans 14 residues. The germline V gene has CDR1 LNHDA and CDR2 SQIVND (reference sequence). V gave up 9 bases and J gave up 4 bases, with 18 bases separating them. The chain's CDR3 is CASGGEVTSYGYTL. The CDR3 DNA reads TGTGCCAGCGGGGGAGAGGTGACGAGCTATGGCTACACCCTC.

V usage is TRBV5-6 and J usage is TRBJ2-7, with D perhaps TRBD1 (5 bases). V lost 4 bases, J lost 4 bases, and 21 bases lay in between. The CDR3 is made up of 16 amino acids. CDR1 SGHDT and CDR2 YYEEEE come from the germline V gene. CDR3 in amino acids: CASSASGFRGSYEQYF. The CDR3 DNA is TGTGCCAGCAGCGCGTCAGGGTTTCGCGGCTCGTACGAGCAGTACTTC.

This clone was seen a few times. The V gene is TRBV19, the J gene TRBJ1-5; D is perhaps TRBD1 (5 bases). Germline V gene sequence: CDR1 LNHDA, CDR2 SQIVND (reference sequence). The germline V and J ends were trimmed by 3 bases and 7 bases, with 10 bases remaining between them. This CDR3 comprises 13 residues. As DNA, the CDR3 is TGTGCCAGTAGTATGTGGGAGGGGCAGCCCCAGCATTTT. Its translation: CASSMWEGQPQHF. The variable domain in full, completed from reference TRBV19 and TRBJ1-5, reads DGGITQSPKYLFRKEGQNVTLSCEQNLNHDAMYWYRQDPGQGLRLIYYSQIVNDFQKGDIAEGYSVSREKKESFPLTVTSAQKNPTAFYLCASSMWEGQPQHFGDGTRLSIL.